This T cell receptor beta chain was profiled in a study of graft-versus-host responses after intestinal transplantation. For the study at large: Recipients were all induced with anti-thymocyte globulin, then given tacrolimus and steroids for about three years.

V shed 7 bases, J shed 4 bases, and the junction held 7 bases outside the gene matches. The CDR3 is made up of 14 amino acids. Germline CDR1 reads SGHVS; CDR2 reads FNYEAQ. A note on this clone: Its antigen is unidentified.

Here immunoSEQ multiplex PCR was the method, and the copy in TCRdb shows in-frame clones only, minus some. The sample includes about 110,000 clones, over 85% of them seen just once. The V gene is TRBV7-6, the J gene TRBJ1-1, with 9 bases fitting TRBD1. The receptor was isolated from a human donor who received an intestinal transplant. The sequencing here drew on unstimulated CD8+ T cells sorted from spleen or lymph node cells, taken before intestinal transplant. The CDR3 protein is CASIMTGGVTEAFF. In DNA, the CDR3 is TGTGCCAGCATTATGACAGGGGGGGTCACTGAAGCTTTCTTT.